Listed below are T cell receptor beta chains from one sample, sequenced in a study of T cell responses to AZD1222 COVID-19 vaccine. Sequencing was performed with immunoSEQ multiplex PCR; in TCRdb, only in-frame clones are kept and a portion is missing. The sample has some 100,000 clones; about 88% are singletons. The material was peripheral blood, obtained on day 0 of AZD1222 vaccination. The receptors originated from an adult in good health. The CDR3 runs from the conserved cysteine through the conserved F or W. A D gene is named only where the DNA matches it firmly. Expanded clones are given a class, and other clones once, few, many or no size at all.

>.|.|TRBV7-9|TRBJ1-1
CASRRVRGGDTEAFF
TGTGCCAGCAGACGAGTCAGGGGTGGGGACACTGAAGCTTTCTTT
>once|TRBD1|TRBV30|TRBJ2-7
CAWKRGPSSYEQYF
TGTGCCTGGAAAAGGGGGCCGAGCTCCTACGAGCAGTACTTC
>.|.|TRBV19|TRBJ2-1
CASCPGSSSYNEQFF
TGTGCCAGCTGCCCCGGGTCGAGCTCCTACAATGAGCAGTTCTTC
>.|TRBD2|TRBV29-1|TRBJ2-1
CSALGTSEDNEQFF
TGCAGCGCTCTAGGGACTAGCGAGGACAATGAGCAGTTCTTC
>.|.|TRBV14|TRBJ2-7
CASSLGLRGEQYF
TGTGCCAGCAGCCTGGGTCTCCGAGGGGAGCAGTACTTC
>.|TRBD2|TRBV4-1|TRBJ2-2
CASSQVELAGFGTGELFF
TGCGCCAGCAGCCAAGTTGAACTAGCGGGATTCGGCACCGGGGAGCTGTTTTTT
>.|TRBD2|TRBV4-3|TRBJ2-7
CASSQDGGLAVYEQYF
TGCGCCAGCAGCCAAGATGGCGGACTAGCGGTCTACGAGCAGTACTTC
>.|TRBD1|TRBV10-3|TRBJ2-3
CAISGDRGITDTQYF
TGTGCCATCAGTGGGGACAGGGGGATCACAGATACGCAGTATTTT
>.|TRBD2|TRBV9|TRBJ2-1
CASSVGREREQFF
TGTGCCAGCAGCGTAGGGCGGGAGAGAGAGCAGTTCTTC
>.|.|TRBV28|TRBJ2-3
CASRQPGVKTDTQYF
TGTGCCAGCAGGCAGCCAGGGGTCAAAACAGATACGCAGTATTTT
>.|TRBD1|TRBV27|TRBJ2-7
CASSKGQGAHEQYF
TGTGCCAGCAGTAAAGGACAGGGGGCCCACGAGCAGTACTTC
>once|.|TRBV18|TRBJ1-5
CASSTTAKPQHF
TGTGCCAGCTCAACGACAGCGAAACCCCAGCATTTT
>.|.|TRBV11-1|TRBJ2-7
CASSRGGSSREQYF
TGTGCCAGCAGCCGAGGGGGATCCTCCCGCGAGCAGTACTTC
>.|.|TRBV29-1|TRBJ1-3
CSVERSGNTIYF
TGCAGCGTTGAGAGGTCTGGAAACACCATATATTTT
>.|.|TRBV19|TRBJ2-1
CASSMGGEQFF
TGTGCCAGTAGTATGGGCGGTGAGCAGTTCTTC
>.|.|TRBV19|TRBJ1-1
CASSIPTRDTEAFF
TGTGCCAGTAGTATCCCGACCCGAGACACTGAAGCTTTCTTT